The present entry profiles one TCR beta chain with its context. The sample is drawn from a study of blood T cell repertoires in COVID-19. Per the authors' pipeline: Cell counts per sample came from amplifying reference gene primers. Generated by immunoSEQ multiplex PCR, the TCRdb table keeps only in-frame clones and is missing some. V and J calls and clone size follow that table, whereas D and trimming were derived from the DNA. The sample records around 250,000 clones, roughly 85% being singletons. This CDR3 region has 15 residues. With V trimmed by 4 bases and J by 7 bases, 8 bases remained unmatched. Per germline, CDR1 KGHSH and CDR2 LQKENI.

The sequencing sample was made of peripheral blood. The rearrangement uses TRBV18 and TRBJ2-1; 9 bases match TRBD2. The TCR sequence derives from a man in his sixties who had recovered from COVID-19. Here the CDR3 DNA reads TGTGCCAGCTCACTCGGGACTAGCCCGTCTAATGAGCAGTTCTTC. Translation: CASSLGTSPSNEQFF.